Listed below are T cell receptor beta chains from one sample, sequenced in a study of T-cell reconstitution after alpha-beta-depleted transplantation in children. Each CDR3 protein is one row after TCRdb ran MiXCR on the PCR reads. The sample has approximately 400,000 distinct CDR3 sequences, about a tenth seen once; the top ten hold nearly 5.5%. Source: PBMCs from the stem cell graft donor, taken from the stem cell graft. These receptors were taken from a human donor who donated a stem cell graft to a child with acute myeloid leukemia. Each CDR3 is given with its conserved first and last residue. D genes are given only for firm matches. Clone sizes are given selectively: once, few, many, or a class where the clone is expanded.

cdr3_nt: TGTGCCAGCAGCTTAGTTCGGGGGCGAGTCGGGGAGCTGTTTTTT
cdr3_aa: CASSLVRGRVGELFF
v_call: TRBV11-2
j_call: TRBJ2-2
clone_size: many
d_call: -

cdr3_nt: TGTGCCAGCAGCCCACTCAGCGGGGCGGAGACCCAGTACTTC
cdr3_aa: CASSPLSGAETQYF
v_call: TRBV7-8
j_call: TRBJ2-5
clone_size: -
d_call: TRBD2

cdr3_nt: TGTGCCTGGAGTGGGCAGCATCAGCCCCAGCATTTT
cdr3_aa: CAWSGQHQPQHF
v_call: TRBV30
j_call: TRBJ1-5
clone_size: once
d_call: -

cdr3_nt: TGCAGCGGCGTGGCCCATCATTCAAGCACAGATACGCAGTATTTT
cdr3_aa: CSGVAHHSSTDTQYF
v_call: TRBV29-1
j_call: TRBJ2-3
clone_size: few
d_call: -

cdr3_nt: TGCAGTGCTAGAGATCCCGCCGGGCGGGGAGGCTACAATGAGCAGTTCTTC
cdr3_aa: CSARDPAGRGGYNEQFF
v_call: TRBV20-1
j_call: TRBJ2-1
clone_size: -
d_call: -

cdr3_nt: TGTGCCAGCAGCTTCCCCGAGAGGGGCAATGAGCAGTTCTTC
cdr3_aa: CASSFPERGNEQFF
v_call: TRBV11-2
j_call: TRBJ2-1
clone_size: -
d_call: -

cdr3_nt: TGTGCCAGCACCCAAGGGGATTCACCCCTCCACTTT
cdr3_aa: CASTQGDSPLHF
v_call: TRBV7-6
j_call: TRBJ1-6
clone_size: -
d_call: -

cdr3_nt: TGCGCCAGCAGCACCGGACTAGCGGGGGGGCCCGGCAATGAGCAGTTCTTC
cdr3_aa: CASSTGLAGGPGNEQFF
v_call: TRBV5-1
j_call: TRBJ2-1
clone_size: few
d_call: TRBD2

cdr3_nt: TGTGCCAGCAGCTTTTATTCGAACACCGGGGAGCTGTTTTTT
cdr3_aa: CASSFYSNTGELFF
v_call: TRBV5-6
j_call: TRBJ2-2
clone_size: -
d_call: -

cdr3_nt: TGTGCCAGCAGTGAAAGGCCAGGGGGGCAGCCCCAGCATTTT
cdr3_aa: CASSERPGGQPQHF
v_call: TRBV2
j_call: TRBJ1-5
clone_size: -
d_call: TRBD1

cdr3_nt: TGCAGCGTCACGCCGGGACAGGGGGTTACTGGGGCCAACGTCCTGACTTTC
cdr3_aa: CSVTPGQGVTGANVLTF
v_call: TRBV29-1
j_call: TRBJ2-6
clone_size: -
d_call: TRBD1

cdr3_nt: TGCGCCAGCAAAATACCGTACCAAGAGACCCAGTACTTC
cdr3_aa: CASKIPYQETQYF
v_call: TRBV5-1
j_call: TRBJ2-5
clone_size: few
d_call: -

cdr3_nt: TGCGCCAGCAGTCTGGACGTTTCTGGGGCCAACGTCCTGACTTTC
cdr3_aa: CASSLDVSGANVLTF
v_call: TRBV5-1
j_call: TRBJ2-6
clone_size: many
d_call: -

cdr3_nt: TGTGCCAGCAGCTCAGGACTAGCGGGAGGGATAACAGATACGCAGTATTTT
cdr3_aa: CASSSGLAGGITDTQYF
v_call: TRBV7-2
j_call: TRBJ2-3
clone_size: -
d_call: TRBD2

cdr3_nt: TGTGCCAGCAGCGTAGGTCTAGCGAGCACAGATACGCAGTATTTT
cdr3_aa: CASSVGLASTDTQYF
v_call: TRBV9
j_call: TRBJ2-3
clone_size: many
d_call: -

cdr3_nt: TGTGCCAGCAGCTACACTAGTTCGCGGGTGAATGAGCAGTTCTTC
cdr3_aa: CASSYTSSRVNEQFF
v_call: TRBV5-4
j_call: TRBJ2-1
clone_size: -
d_call: -

cdr3_nt: TGTGCCAGCAGTAGACAGGGCTATGGCTACACCTTC
cdr3_aa: CASSRQGYGYTF
v_call: TRBV12-3/TRBV12-4
j_call: TRBJ1-2
clone_size: many
d_call: TRBD1

cdr3_nt: TGTGCCATCAGCCACGGTCGGACGGATGAAAAACTGTTTTTT
cdr3_aa: CAISHGRTDEKLFF
v_call: TRBV10-3
j_call: TRBJ1-4
clone_size: few
d_call: -

cdr3_nt: TGTGCCAGCAGGCCAGCTCAACAGAGCCCCTATGGCTACACCTTC
cdr3_aa: CASRPAQQSPYGYTF
v_call: TRBV25-1
j_call: TRBJ1-2
clone_size: many
d_call: -

cdr3_nt: TGTGCCACCAGCAGCCGAGATCCGTACCAAGAGACCCACTACTTC
cdr3_aa: CATSSRDPYQETHYF
v_call: TRBV15
j_call: TRBJ2-5
clone_size: -
d_call: -

cdr3_nt: TGCGCCAGCAGCCAAAGGGGCTCTGGAAACACCATATATTTT
cdr3_aa: CASSQRGSGNTIYF
v_call: TRBV4-1
j_call: TRBJ1-3
clone_size: -
d_call: -

cdr3_nt: TGTGCCAGCAGCTACGGGACAGGGAGTAGTCAGCCCCAGCATTTT
cdr3_aa: CASSYGTGSSQPQHF
v_call: TRBV11-1
j_call: TRBJ1-5
clone_size: -
d_call: TRBD1

cdr3_nt: TGTGCTAGTGGTTTGGTACTTGGGGATACTTGGGCCAAAAACATTCAGTACTTC
cdr3_aa: CASGLVLGDTWAKNIQYF
v_call: TRBV12-5
j_call: TRBJ2-4
clone_size: -
d_call: -

cdr3_nt: TGTGCCAGTAGTAATGGAGGGGCTAGCGGGAGTGATACGCAGTATTTT
cdr3_aa: CASSNGGASGSDTQYF
v_call: TRBV19
j_call: TRBJ2-3
clone_size: many
d_call: TRBD2

cdr3_nt: TGTGCCAGCAGGTCCTACAGGGGACCCTCTGGAAACACCATATATTTT
cdr3_aa: CASRSYRGPSGNTIYF
v_call: TRBV11-2
j_call: TRBJ1-3
clone_size: -
d_call: TRBD1

cdr3_nt: TGTGCCAGCAGCTTAAAGACAGGGAGGACAGATACGCAGTATTTT
cdr3_aa: CASSLKTGRTDTQYF
v_call: TRBV7-2
j_call: TRBJ2-3
clone_size: many
d_call: -

cdr3_nt: TGTGCCAGCAGCTCCTACGGGCAAGGCTCCTATAATTCACCCCTCCACTTT
cdr3_aa: CASSSYGQGSYNSPLHF
v_call: TRBV7-9
j_call: TRBJ1-6
clone_size: few
d_call: -

cdr3_nt: TGTGCCAGCAGCTTGACAGCGGGGTCTCGTGAAAAACTGTTTTTT
cdr3_aa: CASSLTAGSREKLFF
v_call: TRBV12-3/TRBV12-4
j_call: TRBJ1-4
clone_size: -
d_call: -

cdr3_nt: TGTGCCAGCAGCCAGGAAACTAGCGGGAGATTCTACGAGCAGTACTTC
cdr3_aa: CASSQETSGRFYEQYF
v_call: TRBV3-1
j_call: TRBJ2-7
clone_size: -
d_call: TRBD2

cdr3_nt: TGCAGTGCTAGAGGGGAGTCGGGCAATCAGCCCCAGCATTTT
cdr3_aa: CSARGESGNQPQHF
v_call: TRBV20-1
j_call: TRBJ1-5
clone_size: many
d_call: -

cdr3_nt: TGCAGTGCGGCGACTAGCTACAATGAGCAGTTCTTC
cdr3_aa: CSAATSYNEQFF
v_call: TRBV20-1
j_call: TRBJ2-1
clone_size: -
d_call: -

cdr3_nt: TGTGCCAGCAGTGAGCGACCAGGGGGCTTCAATGAAAAACTGTTTTTT
cdr3_aa: CASSERPGGFNEKLFF
v_call: TRBV6-1
j_call: TRBJ1-4
clone_size: -
d_call: TRBD1

cdr3_nt: TGCAGTGCCCCCAGCGGGAGCGGTGAGCAGTTCTTC
cdr3_aa: CSAPSGSGEQFF
v_call: TRBV20-1
j_call: TRBJ2-1
clone_size: few
d_call: TRBD2

cdr3_nt: TGTGCCAGCAGTGAGTCGGGGATGGAGACCCAGTACTTC
cdr3_aa: CASSESGMETQYF
v_call: TRBV2
j_call: TRBJ2-5
clone_size: few
d_call: -

cdr3_nt: TGTGCCAGCAGGCGGACCGATAGCACAGATACGCAGTATTTT
cdr3_aa: CASRRTDSTDTQYF
v_call: TRBV27
j_call: TRBJ2-3
clone_size: few
d_call: -

cdr3_nt: TGCAGTGCTAGGTCCCCCATAACTAGCGGGAGAAGAACAGATACGCAGTATTTT
cdr3_aa: CSARSPITSGRRTDTQYF
v_call: TRBV20-1
j_call: TRBJ2-3
clone_size: -
d_call: TRBD2

cdr3_nt: TGCGCCAGCAGCCAAGTACCGACGATGGGGCCACTAAGCAGCGGCTACACCTTC
cdr3_aa: CASSQVPTMGPLSSGYTF
v_call: TRBV4-3
j_call: TRBJ1-2
clone_size: -
d_call: -

cdr3_nt: TGTGCCAGCAGCTTAGCGGGGGGGCGGGATGAGCAGTTCTTC
cdr3_aa: CASSLAGGRDEQFF
v_call: TRBV7-3
j_call: TRBJ2-1
clone_size: many
d_call: TRBD2

cdr3_nt: TGCAGCTCGACAGGTCAGGGGACCCAGTACTTC
cdr3_aa: CSSTGQGTQYF
v_call: TRBV29-1
j_call: TRBJ2-5
clone_size: many
d_call: -

cdr3_nt: TGTGCCACCAGCAGAGATCGGAGGAGCAATGAGCAGTTCTTC
cdr3_aa: CATSRDRRSNEQFF
v_call: TRBV15
j_call: TRBJ2-1
clone_size: few
d_call: -

cdr3_nt: TGTGCCAGCTCACGTTCATCACAAGAGACCCAGTACTTC
cdr3_aa: CASSRSSQETQYF
v_call: TRBV18
j_call: TRBJ2-5
clone_size: few
d_call: -

cdr3_nt: TGTGCCACAGGCCCCGGGACTAGCTCTTACAATGAGCAGTTCTTC
cdr3_aa: CATGPGTSSYNEQFF
v_call: TRBV10-3
j_call: TRBJ2-1
clone_size: few
d_call: TRBD2

cdr3_nt: TGCAGTGCTCCGCGGACTAGCAATGAGCAGTTCTTC
cdr3_aa: CSAPRTSNEQFF
v_call: TRBV20-1
j_call: TRBJ2-1
clone_size: -
d_call: TRBD2

cdr3_nt: TGTGCCAGCAGACGCAGTGGGACGGCAAACTATGGCTACACCTTC
cdr3_aa: CASRRSGTANYGYTF
v_call: TRBV3-1
j_call: TRBJ1-2
clone_size: few
d_call: -

cdr3_nt: TGTGCCAGCAGCCCTAATCAGTATAATGGCTACACCTTC
cdr3_aa: CASSPNQYNGYTF
v_call: TRBV7-9
j_call: TRBJ1-2
clone_size: few
d_call: -

cdr3_nt: TGTGCCAGCAGTCCTAATTTAGGGGGCCCCATCTCCTACGAGCAGTACTTC
cdr3_aa: CASSPNLGGPISYEQYF
v_call: TRBV12-3/TRBV12-4
j_call: TRBJ2-7
clone_size: -
d_call: TRBD1

cdr3_nt: TGTGCCAGCAGTTTTTCTCAGGGGCACACTGAAGCTTTCTTT
cdr3_aa: CASSFSQGHTEAFF
v_call: TRBV12-3/TRBV12-4
j_call: TRBJ1-1
clone_size: many
d_call: -

cdr3_nt: TGTGCCAGCAGTTATAGGGGACAGGAAAATCAGCCCCAGCATTTT
cdr3_aa: CASSYRGQENQPQHF
v_call: TRBV27
j_call: TRBJ1-5
clone_size: many
d_call: TRBD1

cdr3_nt: TGTGCCAGCAGCCACCTAGACAGGCCAGATACGCAGTATTTT
cdr3_aa: CASSHLDRPDTQYF
v_call: TRBV7-9
j_call: TRBJ2-3
clone_size: -
d_call: -

cdr3_nt: TGTGCCAGCAGCCCCGGGGGCGCCCACTATGGCTACACCTTC
cdr3_aa: CASSPGGAHYGYTF
v_call: TRBV7-2
j_call: TRBJ1-2
clone_size: few
d_call: -

cdr3_nt: TGTGCCAGGAGCCCGAGGCTGGGAAACACCGGGGAGCTGTTTTTT
cdr3_aa: CARSPRLGNTGELFF
v_call: TRBV4-2
j_call: TRBJ2-2
clone_size: -
d_call: -

cdr3_nt: TGCGCCAGCAGCCAAGATGTCAGTTCCTACAATGAGCAGTTCTTC
cdr3_aa: CASSQDVSSYNEQFF
v_call: TRBV4-1
j_call: TRBJ2-1
clone_size: few
d_call: -

cdr3_nt: TGCAGTGCTAGCCGCGGGACAGACGAAAAACTGTTTTTT
cdr3_aa: CSASRGTDEKLFF
v_call: TRBV20-1
j_call: TRBJ1-4
clone_size: -
d_call: TRBD1